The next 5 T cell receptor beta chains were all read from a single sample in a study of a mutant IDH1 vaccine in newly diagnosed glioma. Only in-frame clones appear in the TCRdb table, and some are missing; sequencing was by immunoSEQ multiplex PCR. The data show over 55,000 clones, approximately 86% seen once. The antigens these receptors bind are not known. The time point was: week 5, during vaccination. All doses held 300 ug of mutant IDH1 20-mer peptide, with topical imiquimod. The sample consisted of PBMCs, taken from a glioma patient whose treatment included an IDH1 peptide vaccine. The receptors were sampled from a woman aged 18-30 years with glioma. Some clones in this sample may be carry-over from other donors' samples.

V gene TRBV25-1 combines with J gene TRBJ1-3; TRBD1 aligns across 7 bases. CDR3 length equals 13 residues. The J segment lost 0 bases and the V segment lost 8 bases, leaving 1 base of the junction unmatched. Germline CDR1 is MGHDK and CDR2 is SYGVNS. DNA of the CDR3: TGTGCCAGCGGGACAGTCTCTGGAAACACCATATATTTT. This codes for CASGTVSGNTIYF.

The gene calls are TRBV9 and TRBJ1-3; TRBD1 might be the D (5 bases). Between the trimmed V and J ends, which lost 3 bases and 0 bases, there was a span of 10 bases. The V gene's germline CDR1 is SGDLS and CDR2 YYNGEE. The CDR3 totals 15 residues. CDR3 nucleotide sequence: TGTGCCAGCAGCGGCCAACAGGTCTCTGGAAACACCATATATTTT. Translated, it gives CASSGQQVSGNTIYF.

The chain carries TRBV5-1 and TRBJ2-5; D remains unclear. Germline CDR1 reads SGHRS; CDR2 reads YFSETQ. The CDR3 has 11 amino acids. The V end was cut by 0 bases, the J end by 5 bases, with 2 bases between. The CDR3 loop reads CASSLVETQYF. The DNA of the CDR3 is TGCGCCAGCAGCTTGGTGGAGACCCAGTACTTC.

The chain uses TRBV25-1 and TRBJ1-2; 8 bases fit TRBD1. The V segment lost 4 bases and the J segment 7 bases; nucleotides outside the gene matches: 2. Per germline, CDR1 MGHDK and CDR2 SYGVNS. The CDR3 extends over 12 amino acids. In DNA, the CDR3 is TGTGCCAGCAGTGTGGGACAGGCTGGCTACACCTTC. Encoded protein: CASSVGQAGYTF.

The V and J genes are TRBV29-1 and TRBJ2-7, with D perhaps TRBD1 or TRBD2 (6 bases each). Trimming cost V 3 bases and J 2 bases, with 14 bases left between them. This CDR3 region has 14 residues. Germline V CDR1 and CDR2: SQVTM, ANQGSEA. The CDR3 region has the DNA TGCAGCGTTGATAGCGGCAGGGGCACCTACGAGCAGTACTTC. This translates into CSVDSGRGTYEQYF.